This T cell receptor (beta chain) emerged from a study of OX40 agonist ivuxolimab in advanced cancers. A note on the overall study: Ivuxolimab, which targeted the costimulatory receptor OX40 (CD134), was an agonistic, fully human IgG2 monoclonal antibody. Patients were allowed to have had prior anti-PD-1, anti-PD-L1 or anti-CTLA-4 therapy, and approximately 40% of the dose-escalation patients had been treated with checkpoint inhibitors. A male proportion of around 81% and a mean age of approximately 62 years, ranging from 23 to 79, were recorded for the dose-escalation cohort. Partial responses occurred in three dose-escalation patients, of whom one had hepatocellular carcinoma and two had cutaneous melanoma. Intravenous ivuxolimab was administered to patients every 2 weeks at six dose levels: 0.01, 0.1, 0.3, 1.5, 3 and 10 mg/kg. Among the roughly 52 dose-escalation patients, about 19 had hepatocellular carcinoma, some 15 melanoma, 9 renal cell carcinoma and 9 head and neck cancer. The paper reports the monotherapy dose-escalation portion (N ≈ 50 patients) of the phase I ivuxolimab trial. Peripheral TCRbeta sequencing was intended to test whether TCR sequence diversity was altered and clonal T-cell expansion was caused by ivuxolimab. What the authors observed across the whole study: After ivuxolimab, expanded clones were on average more numerous among CD8+ T cells than among CD4+ T cells. Clonal expansion of both CD4+ and CD8+ blood T cells was observed from baseline to week 6 at doses 0.1 to 3.0 mg/kg. Low levels of normalized T-cell clonal expansion were also seen in some patients who did not respond. In partial responders in the 0.1-3.0 mg/kg groups, normalized peripheral clonal expansion was found to be among the lowest, especially among CD8+ T cells. The antigen specificity of the clonally expanded peripheral T cells was not determined.

Regarding this clone: The target of this receptor is not known. The record has no base qualities; no much larger clone is one base away.

Patients with autoimmune disease history or receiving systemic immunosuppression were excluded from the trial. Peripheral blood for TCR sequencing was drawn from every dose cohort at baseline, at cycle 4 day 1 and at cycle 7 day 1. The samples were drawn from a first-in-human, open-label, multicenter phase I dose-escalation trial of ivuxolimab. Adults with locally advanced or metastatic melanoma, renal cell, hepatocellular, or head and neck squamous cell carcinoma were enrolled in the trial. Before TCR sequencing, CD4+ and CD8+ T cells were separately sorted from peripheral blood. To sequence the TCRbeta CDR3 region, genomic DNA was isolated from the sorted cells. The immunoSEQ Assay was used for sequencing of TCRbeta CDR3 regions. Held by TCRdb, this immuneACCESS table contains in-frame sequences only and omits some clones. Under half of the omission traces to an unresolved V gene where checked; the cause of the rest is unknown. The table for this sample lists about 72,000 clones; around nine tenths of them were counted only once. About 5.9% of the sample is in the top ten clones.

Reading the germline V gene (reference sequence) gives CDR1 SGHAT and CDR2 FQDESV. Inclusive of the bounding cysteine and phenylalanine, the CDR3 is 12 residues long. The kept DNA is CDR3 alone, 36 bases in frame from the first base. The junction shows trimming of 1 base on V and 6 bases on J, plus 7 bases between the germline ends. This specimen consisted of CD4+ or CD8+ T cells sorted from blood, obtained in a trial of the OX40 agonist ivuxolimab. Rearrangement joined TRBV11-1 to TRBJ2-7; TRBD2 is perhaps the D gene, given 5 matching bases. This TCR came from an adult with an advanced solid tumor such as melanoma, head and neck, liver or kidney cancer. CDR3 loop: CASSLESGEQYF. The bases are TGTGCCAGCAGCTTAGAGAGCGGCGAGCAGTACTTC. Joined to the reference TRBV11-1 and TRBJ2-7 proteins, this CDR3 gives the full variable domain: EAEVAQSPRYKITEKSQAVAFWCDPISGHATLYWYRQILGQGPELLVQFQDESVVDDSQLPKDRFSAERLKGVDSTLKIQPAELGDSAMYLCASSLESGEQYFGPGTRLTVT.